The 31 T cell receptor beta chains below all came from one sample that was sequenced in a study of post-analysis software for immune sequencing data. The antigens for these receptors are not known. The study, taken as a whole, reports: A few TRBV segments appeared more often in patients than in controls, and TRBV5-6, TRBV5-1 and TRBV20-1 were among these.

Carried by the TCR beta cDNA libraries were unique molecular identifiers. TCRdb called the PCR reads again in MiXCR, with one record for every CDR3 protein. The data contain around 260,000 distinct CDR3 sequences, 30% to 45% of them singletons. Material for sequencing was blood. Every receptor here comes from a girl between 10 and 17 years old with multiple sclerosis.

This clonotype was recorded many times. This chain joins TRBV7-2 and TRBJ1-4; D remains unclear. V lost 3 bases and J lost 11, with 13 bases in between. CDR3 length equals 13 residues. CDR1 is SGHTA and CDR2 is FQGNSA in the germline V gene. This CDR3 reads CASSFQLGDKLFF. The CDR3 DNA reads as TGTGCCAGCAGCTTCCAGCTTGGAGACAAACTGTTTTTT.

V usage is TRBV5-1 and J usage is TRBJ2-3, with D possibly being TRBD1 (6 bases). This CDR3 is built from 14 residues. Germline lookup yields CDR1 SGHRS and CDR2 YFSETQ. V lost 0 bases, J lost 2 bases, and 7 bases lay in between. The CDR3 loop is CASSLGDTTDTQYF. Here the CDR3 DNA reads TGCGCCAGCAGCTTGGGGGACACCACAGATACGCAGTATTTT.

This chain links TRBV20-1 with TRBJ2-6; D might be TRBD2 (5 bases). CDR3 size: 13 residues. The V gene's germline CDR1 is DFQATT and CDR2 SNEGSKA (reference sequence). V was cut by 6 bases and J by 0 bases, with 6 bases left in between. CDR3 protein: CSARDSGANVLTF. The CDR3 coding sequence is TGCAGTGCCCGGGACTCTGGGGCCAACGTCCTGACTTTC.

This chain joins TRBV4-2 and TRBJ2-1; D not certain. The V gene lost 0 bases and the J gene lost 12 bases, with 18 bases spanning the gap. Germline CDR1 reads LGHNA; CDR2 reads YNFKEQ. CDR3 length equals 15 residues. Here the CDR3 DNA reads TGTGCCAGCAGCCAAGATATCGGTGTCCAGACTGCGCAGTTCTTC. Amino acid sequence: CASSQDIGVQTAQFF.

This clonotype was detected ten times or more. The J gene is TRBJ2-3, the V gene TRBV7-3, with D perhaps TRBD2 (5 bases). The CDR3 loop spans 14 amino acids. The V gene's germline CDR1 is SGHTA and CDR2 FQGTGA. Trimming removed 6 bases at V and 3 bases at J, with 13 bases between. The CDR3 region has the DNA TGTGCCAGCAGTCTTAATACGGGGACAGATACGCAGTATTTT. Protein: CASSLNTGTDTQYF.

The V call is TRBV6-1, the J call TRBJ1-1; 7 bases are shared with TRBD1. The CDR3 covers 14 residues. V dropped 5 bases and J dropped 10; count of bases not matched to a gene: 13. Germline CDR1 is MNHNS and CDR2 is SASEGT. The CDR3: CASSTDRQGWVAFF. The CDR3 DNA sequence: TGTGCCAGCAGTACAGATCGACAGGGCTGGGTAGCTTTCTTT.

On this clonotype itself: This may stem from a read error, because a much larger clone lies one nucleotide away. The CDR3: CAISGGRGETQYF. The CDR3 nucleotides read TGTGCCATCAGCGGGGGACGGGGGGAGACCCAGTACTTC. The V gene is TRBV10-3, the J gene TRBJ2-5, with D tentatively TRBD2 (6 bases). CDR1 and CDR2 from the germline V gene are ENHRY and SYGVKD. Trimming removed 6 bases from V and 5 bases from J, with 13 bases in between. CDR3 length equals 13 residues.

This chain joins TRBV7-9 and TRBJ1-1; TRBD1 matches 7 bases. CDR1 is SEHNR, CDR2 FQNEAQ, per germline (reference sequence). This CDR3 is built from 15 residues. V lost 6 bases, J lost 4 bases, and 11 bases stayed unmatched. Written as DNA, the CDR3 is TGTGCCAGCAGGCCTCAGGGGGGGAGAACCACTGAAGCTTTCTTT. It encodes CASRPQGGRTTEAFF.

This clonotype was seen repeatedly, ten times or more. This chain uses TRBV28 with TRBJ2-1; possible D gene TRBD1, 6 bases. V was cut by 5 bases and J by 0 bases, with 14 bases left in between. CDR3 size: 16 residues. Germline-derived CDR1 and CDR2 are MDHEN and SYDVKM. The DNA of the CDR3 is TGTGCCAGCAGTACCTACAGGGCTGTCTCCTACAATGAGCAGTTCTTC. Translated: CASSTYRAVSYNEQFF.

This clonotype was seen only once. The chain couples TRBV20-1 to TRBJ2-1, with 8 bases fitting TRBD2. CDR3 length equals 14 residues. Germline V gives CDR1 DFQATT, CDR2 SNEGSKA (reference sequence). V shed 3 bases, J shed 7 bases, and the junction held 8 bases outside the gene matches. As DNA, the CDR3 is TGCAGTGCTAGTTCTGGCGGGAGGTGTAATGAGCAGTTCTTC. Protein product: CSASSGGRCNEQFF.

This clonotype was seen just once. The gene calls are TRBV4-2 and TRBJ2-4, with TRBD2 matching over 13 bases. The J call could be wrong; TRBJ2-7 is a better fit for the DNA end. Germline V gives CDR1 LGHNA, CDR2 YNFKEQ. The CDR3 extends over 18 amino acids. Here the CDR3 DNA reads TGTGCCAGCAGCCCCAACCTCGGACTAGCGGGAGTCATGTACGAGCAGTACTTC. This translates into CASSPNLGLAGVMYEQYF.

This clonotype was observed a handful of times. The chain joins TRBV28 to TRBJ2-2; D may be TRBD2 (6 bases). V lost 8 bases to trimming and J lost 6 bases, with 19 bases between them. The CDR3 length is 15 residues. The V gene's germline CDR1 is MDHEN and CDR2 SYDVKM. The DNA of the CDR3 is TGTGCCAGCCTCCAGGGAGGTCTTAGCGCCGGGGAGCTGTTTTTT. It encodes CASLQGGLSAGELFF. The full variable domain, rest sourced from reference TRBV28 and TRBJ2-2, is DVKVTQSSRYLVKRTGEKVFLECVQDMDHENMFWYRQDPGLGLRLIYFSYDVKMKEKGDIPEGYSVSREKKERFSLILESASTNQTSMYLCASLQGGLSAGELFFGEGSRLTVL.

Of note for this clonotype: This could be a read error, since a much larger clone is one nucleotide away. J is TRBJ1-4 and V is TRBV27, with D possibly TRBD1 on 5 matching bases. Trimming took off 5 bases at V and 5 bases at J, with 15 bases between the two ends. CDR1 and CDR2 from the germline V gene are MNHEY and SMNVEV (reference sequence). The CDR3 loop spans 15 amino acids. CDR3 nucleotide sequence: TGTGCCAGCAGTCCCCGGGGCAGAAAGAATGAAAAACTGTTTTTT. Its protein product is CASSPRGRKNEKLFF.

This chain joins TRBV20-1 and TRBJ2-5; D uncertain. In germline, CDR1 is DFQATT, CDR2 SNEGSKA (reference sequence). The CDR3 has 13 amino acids. The V end lost 0 bases, the J end lost 2 bases, and 7 bases lay between the germline ends. In DNA, the CDR3 is TGCAGTGCTAGAGATCAAAGGCAAGAGACCCAGTACTTC. Amino acid sequence: CSARDQRQETQYF.

This clonotype appeared a single time. The chain links TRBV24-1 to TRBJ2-3; D is unresolved. Germline V CDR1 and CDR2: KGHDR, SFDVKD. The CDR3 has 14 residues. Trimming left V 6 bases short and J 4 bases short, with 13 bases between. The CDR3 sequence: CATSLGQPPDTQYF. The DNA of the CDR3 is TGTGCCACCAGTCTCGGCCAGCCCCCAGATACGCAGTATTTT.

This clonotype appeared many times. The rearrangement joins TRBV10-3 to TRBJ2-1; D is unresolved. Germline values: CDR1 ENHRY, CDR2 SYGVKD. The CDR3 length is 16 residues. Trimming took off 3 bases at V and 0 bases at J, with 12 bases between the two ends. CDR3 amino acids: CAISDPRFSSYNEQFF. The CDR3 DNA follows: TGTGCCATCAGTGACCCGCGGTTCAGCTCCTACAATGAGCAGTTCTTC.

In its sample, this clonotype was seen many times. The chain combines TRBV24-1 with TRBJ2-1; TRBD2 is a possible D gene (5 bases). CDR3 length: 16 residues. V was clipped by 2 bases and J by 5 bases, with 15 bases between them. Germline-derived CDR1 and CDR2 are KGHDR and SFDVKD. The DNA of the CDR3 is TGTGCCACCAGTGATTGGCGGGCCTTGGGGAACAATGAGCAGTTCTTC. It codes for CATSDWRALGNNEQFF.

This rearrangement joins TRBV2 to TRBJ1-2; 9 positions match TRBD1. Germline V gives CDR1 SNHLY, CDR2 FYNNEI. The V and J ends lost 6 bases and 6 bases, in that order; junction bases with no gene match: 11. The CDR3 consists of 15 residues. DNA for the CDR3: TGTGCCAGCAGGGGGACAGGGATCGCTGCTAATGGCTACACCTTC. Translating it yields CASRGTGIAANGYTF.

In its sample, this clonotype was seen many times. The rearrangement uses TRBV5-1 and TRBJ1-4; TRBD1 aligns across 9 bases. The ends lost 4 bases at V and 3 bases at J; junction bases unmatched: 4. This CDR3 is built from 15 residues. The germline CDR1 and CDR2 sequences are SGHRS and YFSETQ. The CDR3 nucleotides are TGCGCCAGCAGCGCACAGGGGGCTGCTAATGAAAAACTGTTTTTT. It translates to CASSAQGAANEKLFF.

The CDR3 DNA is TGCGCCAGCAGCTTGGCTCGGCCGGGTCAGGGTTCACCCCTCCACTTT. This translates into CASSLARPGQGSPLHF. The genes are TRBV5-1 and TRBJ1-6, with TRBD1 as a possible D gene (5 bases). The CDR3 runs 16 residues. In germline, CDR1 is SGHRS, CDR2 YFSETQ. Trimming shortened V by 0 bases and J by 9 bases, and 16 bases separated the two germline ends.

This clonotype occurred many times. This chain uses TRBV7-2 with TRBJ2-3, with D uncertain. Germline CDR1 is SGHTA and CDR2 is FQGNSA. Deletions cut 5 bases from V and 4 bases from J, with 7 bases between. This CDR3 region has 12 residues. The CDR3, as DNA: TGTGCCAGCAGCCAGTCTCCAGATACGCAGTATTTT. Translating gives CASSQSPDTQYF.

The chain carries TRBV29-1 and TRBJ2-2, with TRBD1 matching over 7 bases. J lost 6 bases, V lost 3 bases, and 10 bases had no gene match. CDR1 is SQVTM and CDR2 is ANQGSEA in the germline V gene. The CDR3 extends over 15 amino acids. The CDR3 is CSVDGTGELSGELFF. For the CDR3, the DNA is TGCAGCGTTGACGGCACAGGGGAGTTGTCCGGGGAGCTGTTTTTT.

This clonotype was seen only once. A much larger clone differs by one base, so this may be a read error. The rearrangement links TRBV5-5 to TRBJ2-1; D possibly uses TRBD1 or TRBD2 (5 bases each). Trimming pared 0 bases from V and 4 bases from J, leaving 11 bases between. Germline values: CDR1 SGHKS, CDR2 YYEKEE (reference sequence). The CDR3 runs 15 residues. Here the CDR3 reads CASSLVGRAYNEQFF. The CDR3 DNA reads TGTGCCAGCAGCTTGGTGGGACGGGCTTACAATGAGCAGTTCTTC. Full variable domain (rest looked up from reference TRBV5-5 and TRBJ2-1): DAGVTQSPTHLIKTRGQQVTLRCSPISGHKSVSWYQQVLGQGPQFIFQYYEKEERGRGNFPDRFSARQFPNYSSELNVNALLLGDSALYLCASSLVGRAYNEQFFGPGTRLTVL.

There are a few counts of this clonotype. V usage is TRBV3-1 and J usage is TRBJ2-1; D may be TRBD2 (6 bases). Between the trimmed V and J ends, which lost 4 bases and 8 bases, there was a span of 21 bases. The CDR3 covers 16 residues. Germline V gene sequence: CDR1 LGHDT, CDR2 YNNKEL (reference sequence). DNA for the CDR3: TGTGCCAGCAGCCCACGCAGCGCCTTTCTAGCGCATGAGCAGTTCTTC. Its protein is CASSPRSAFLAHEQFF.

This clonotype was detected many times. This sequence joins TRBV6-4 and TRBJ1-2; unclear D gene. Trimming took off 2 bases at V and 3 bases at J, with 10 bases between the two ends. CDR3 length: 14 amino acids. Germline loops: CDR1 MRHNA, CDR2 SNTAGT. The CDR3 region is CASSDGTVDYGYTF. CDR3 DNA: TGTGCCAGCAGTGACGGCACCGTGGACTATGGCTACACCTTC.

The chain couples TRBV4-1 to TRBJ2-1; 11 positions match TRBD2. CDR1 is MGHRA and CDR2 is YSYEKL in the germline V gene. The ends lost 1 base at V and 9 bases at J; junction bases unmatched: 11. This CDR3 region has 17 residues. DNA for the CDR3: TGCGCCAGCAGCCAAGTGTTGGTAGCGGGGGGGGTCAGTGAGCAGTTCTTC. Protein product: CASSQVLVAGGVSEQFF.

On this clonotype: This could be a read error, since a much larger clone is one nucleotide away. J is TRBJ1-2 and V is TRBV27, with no clear D. V was cut by 5 bases and J by 4 bases, with 8 bases left in between. This CDR3 region has 12 residues. Looked up from germline, CDR1 is MNHEY and CDR2 is SMNVEV (reference sequence). The CDR3 spells CASSTPTYGYTF. The CDR3 region has the DNA TGTGCCAGCAGTACGCCCACCTATGGCTACACCTTC.

The sample holds a few counts of this clonotype. A read error may be the cause here, since a much bigger clone is one base away. The rearrangement links TRBV20-1 to TRBJ2-3; D is uncertain. This CDR3 comprises 12 residues. The V end lost 5 bases, the J end lost 2 bases, and 8 bases lay between the germline ends. Germline CDR1 DFQATT, CDR2 SNEGSKA (reference sequence). CDR3 region: CSAAVLTDTQYF. The DNA for the CDR3 is TGCAGTGCTGCCGTACTCACAGATACGCAGTATTTT.

This clonotype has at least ten counts. The chain uses TRBV5-1 and TRBJ1-5; tentatively, D is TRBD1 (5 bases). The CDR3 is made up of 15 amino acids. V was trimmed by 0 bases and J by 2 bases, leaving 9 bases between them. Germline V gives CDR1 SGHRS, CDR2 YFSETQ. CDR3: CASSLDGAGNQPQHF. DNA of the CDR3: TGCGCCAGCAGCTTGGACGGGGCTGGCAATCAGCCCCAGCATTTT.

V gene TRBV20-1 combines with J gene TRBJ2-1; D gene unclear. CDR1 DFQATT and CDR2 SNEGSKA come from the germline V gene (reference sequence). Trimming shortened V by 6 bases and J by 8 bases, and 8 bases separated the two germline ends. This CDR3 region has 10 residues. The CDR3, as DNA: TGCAGTGCCGTAGAATATGAGCAGTTCTTC. Its translation is CSAVEYEQFF.

This clonotype was seen repeatedly, ten times or more. The V and J genes are TRBV14 and TRBJ2-5; D call uncertain. In germline, CDR1 is SGHDN, CDR2 FVKESK. V lost 5 bases and J lost 4, with 17 bases in between. The CDR3 runs 15 residues. CDR3 loop: CASSKTGRMGETQYF. In nucleotides, the CDR3 is TGTGCCAGCAGCAAAACCGGCCGGATGGGAGAGACCCAGTACTTC.